Listed here are 19 T cell receptor beta chains from one sample, sequenced in a study of blood T cell repertoires in COVID-19. TCRdb keeps only in-frame clones here, not all; method: immunoSEQ multiplex PCR. Of about 180,000 clones in the sample, 80% to 90% were seen once. Sequenced material: peripheral blood. These receptors came from a human donor with active or convalescent COVID-19. The donor label of this sample is uncertain.

This chain joins TRBV30 and TRBJ2-3; 10 bases are shared with TRBD2. In germline, CDR1 is GTSNPN, CDR2 SVGIG (reference sequence). This CDR3 is built from 15 residues. The V gene end was trimmed by 2 bases and the J gene end by 3 bases; junction bases not matched to a gene: 5. The CDR3 DNA reads TGTGCCTGGAGTTTAGCGGGAGGAGGGACAGATACGCAGTATTTT. Protein sequence: CAWSLAGGGTDTQYF.

This clone has just one count. The chain recombines TRBV4-2 with TRBJ2-1; a weak D match, TRBD2 (5 bases). This CDR3 region has 15 residues. Germline-derived CDR1 and CDR2 are LGHNA and YNFKEQ. V was shortened by 1 base and J by 8 bases, with 15 bases between the two germline ends. CDR3 sequence reads: CASSQVRTPGDEQFF. The CDR3 DNA is TGTGCCAGCAGCCAAGTAAGGACGCCCGGGGATGAGCAGTTCTTC.

The chain couples TRBV10-3 to TRBJ1-4; 7 nucleotides line up with TRBD1. The CDR3 is 15 amino acids. V lost 5 bases, J lost 8 bases, and 11 bases stayed unmatched. From germline, CDR1 is ENHRY and CDR2 SYGVKD. The DNA of the CDR3 is TGTGCCATCAGTACCGGGTTCAGGGGGAACGAAAAACTGTTTTTT. Its protein is CAISTGFRGNEKLFF.

This chain connects TRBV6-5 to TRBJ1-3; the match to TRBD1 covers 8 bases. With V trimmed by 8 bases and J by 3 bases, 0 bases remained unmatched. Germline lookup yields CDR1 MNHEY and CDR2 SVGAGI. The CDR3 is 12 amino acids. As DNA, the CDR3 is TGTGCCAGCGGACAGGGTGGAAACACCATATATTTT. Protein sequence: CASGQGGNTIYF.

V and J are TRBV6-5 and TRBJ2-7, with 10 bases aligning to TRBD1. In germline, CDR1 is MNHEY, CDR2 SVGAGI. V was clipped by 8 bases and J by 0 bases; unmatched bases: 1. This CDR3 region has 13 residues. In DNA form, the CDR3 reads TGTGCCAGCCGGACAGGGGGCTCCTACGAGCAGTACTTC. This gives the protein CASRTGGSYEQYF.

Comment on this clone: The same CDR3 is also encoded by other DNA sequences in this sample. CDR3 sequence (DNA): TGTGCCAGCAGCACTAGGAACACCGGGGAGCTGTTTTTT. Its protein product is CASSTRNTGELFF. The rearrangement links TRBV12-3 or TRBV12-4 to TRBJ2-2, with a possible D match to TRBD2 (5 bases). This CDR3 has 13 residues. The germline V and J ends were trimmed by 6 bases and 1 base, with 6 bases remaining between them.

The V gene is TRBV5-1, the J gene TRBJ2-7; 8 bases are a match to TRBD1. Trimming removed 2 bases from V and 2 bases from J; junction bases left unmatched: 9. CDR3 size: 16 residues. Germline CDR1 SGHRS, CDR2 YFSETQ. The CDR3 DNA follows: TGCGCCAGCAGCTTCGGCGGGACAGGACATACCTACGAGCAGTACTTC. This translates into CASSFGGTGHTYEQYF.

As DNA, the CDR3 is TGTGCCAGCAGCGTAGCTCAACTAGCGGGAGGGCTGGAGACCCAGTACTTC. Translated, it gives CASSVAQLAGGLETQYF. This chain uses TRBV9 with TRBJ2-5; 13 bases fit TRBD2. The V gene end was trimmed by 0 bases and the J gene end by 5 bases; junction bases not matched to a gene: 7. The CDR3 covers 17 residues. Germline V CDR1 and CDR2: SGDLS, YYNGEE.

The chain joins TRBV18 to TRBJ1-2; 9 positions match TRBD1. Looked up from germline, CDR1 is KGHSH and CDR2 is LQKENI. CDR3 length: 12 amino acids. Trimming cost V 6 bases and J 6 bases; bases outside gene matches: 2. CDR3 nucleotide sequence: TGTGCCAGCTCGCGGACAGGGGATGGCTACACCTTC. Protein product: CASSRTGDGYTF.

This clone was recorded once. The chain uses TRBV7-9 and TRBJ1-2; D call uncertain. Germline CDR1 is SEHNR and CDR2 is FQNEAQ (reference sequence). The CDR3 spans 14 residues. V gave up 1 base and J gave up 5 bases, with 11 bases separating them. The CDR3 sequence: CASSLDGGGYGYTF. The DNA for the CDR3 is TGTGCCAGCAGCTTAGACGGTGGCGGGTATGGCTACACCTTC. The variable domain in full, with the rest retrieved from reference TRBV7-9 and TRBJ1-2, is DTGVSQNPRHKITKRGQNVTFRCDPISEHNRLYWYRQTLGQGPEFLTYFQNEAQLEKSRLLSDRFSAERPKGSFSTLEIQRTEQGDSAMYLCASSLDGGGYGYTFGSGTRLTVV.

The gene calls are TRBV11-2 and TRBJ2-1, with TRBD2 identical over 14 bases. The V segment lost 5 bases and the J segment 9 bases; nucleotides outside the gene matches: 9. This CDR3 contains 16 residues. Per the germline V gene, CDR1 is SGHAT and CDR2 is FQNNGV. CDR3 protein: CASSRLAGGGVVEQFF. DNA for the CDR3: TGTGCCAGCAGCCGACTAGCGGGAGGGGGTGTCGTTGAGCAGTTCTTC.

This clone occurred once. The gene calls are TRBV7-2 and TRBJ2-3; D is undetermined. CDR3 length: 13 residues. The germline CDR1 and CDR2 sequences are SGHTA and FQGNSA. V lost 1 base, J lost 2 bases, and 4 bases lay in between. DNA for the CDR3: TGTGCCAGCAGCTTAGTTCTCACAGATACGCAGTATTTT. Its protein product is CASSLVLTDTQYF. Supplemented by reference TRBV7-2 and TRBJ2-3, the full variable domain reads GAGVSQSPSNKVTEKGKDVELRCDPISGHTALYWYRQSLGQGLEFLIYFQGNSAPDKSGLPSDRFSAERTGGSVSTLTIQRTQQEDSAVYLCASSLVLTDTQYFGPGTRLTVL.

The chain employs TRBV12-2 and TRBJ2-7; the DNA was not compared with TRBD1, the D call given in the table. TRBV12-2 is assigned pseudogene status. This CDR3 contains 9 residues. DNA of the CDR3: TGTGCGTCAGGGGGGGAGCAGTACTTC. Translating gives CASGGEQYF.

The CDR3 loop reads CASSTQGDTEAFF. As DNA, the CDR3 is TGTGCCAGCAGCACACAGGGAGACACTGAAGCTTTCTTT. The chain couples TRBV28 to TRBJ1-1, with a weak D call TRBD1 (6 bases). Deletions cut 6 bases from V and 3 bases from J, with 11 bases between. The CDR3 has 13 amino acids. From germline, CDR1 is MDHEN and CDR2 SYDVKM.

This clone was counted at least ten times. The chain uses TRBV28 and TRBJ2-3; 9 bases align to TRBD1. Trimming at V came to 6 bases and at J to 3 bases, leaving 16 bases not matched to a gene. The CDR3 loop spans 18 amino acids. Germline values: CDR1 MDHEN, CDR2 SYDVKM. The CDR3 here is CASRTRRTGERSTDTQYF. DNA for the CDR3: TGTGCCAGCAGGACACGTAGGACAGGGGAAAGGTCTACAGATACGCAGTATTTT.

The chain joins TRBV2 to TRBJ2-5; no definite D call. In germline, CDR1 is SNHLY, CDR2 FYNNEI. V lost 5 bases to trimming and J lost 5 bases, with 6 bases between them. The CDR3 runs 11 residues. The DNA for the CDR3 is TGTGCCAGCAGTTCCAGGGAGACCCAGTACTTC. It encodes CASSSRETQYF.

The chain joins TRBV19 to TRBJ2-1, with D possibly TRBD2 on 6 matching bases. V dropped 5 bases and J dropped 4 bases, with 15 bases sitting between them. Germline assignment: CDR1 LNHDA and CDR2 SQIVND (reference sequence). The CDR3 runs 15 residues. In DNA, the CDR3 is TGTGCCAGTAGTCCGGGGAGCGGGTTATACAATGAGCAGTTCTTC. This gives the protein CASSPGSGLYNEQFF.

This chain joins TRBV18 and TRBJ2-3; weak D call: TRBD1 (8 bases). The length of the CDR3 is 16 residues. V lost 5 bases and J 2 bases, leaving 17 bases between the germline ends. Germline CDR1 reads KGHSH; CDR2 reads LQKENI. CDR3 amino acids: CASSNLQGGPTDTQYF. The CDR3 nucleotides are TGTGCCAGCTCAAACCTACAGGGGGGGCCCACAGATACGCAGTATTTT.

This clone was seen only once. The chain links TRBV4-3 to TRBJ1-5; the D gene is possibly TRBD1 (6 bases). The V gene's germline CDR1 is LGHNA and CDR2 YSLEER. V lost 0 bases and J 10 bases, leaving 10 bases between the germline ends. There are 13 residues in the CDR3. The CDR3 nucleotides read TGCGCCAGCAGCCAAGATAGGGGGGGCCCCCAGCATTTT. This gives the protein CASSQDRGGPQHF.